The next 22 T cell receptor beta chains were all read from a single sample in a study of blood T cell repertoires in COVID-19. The assay was immunoSEQ multiplex PCR, and TCRdb's table has in-frame clones only and misses some. The sample lists 98,000 or so clones, over 75% occurring once. Material for sequencing was peripheral blood. These receptors were obtained from a human donor in a cohort sampled during active COVID-19.

This clone was detected once. V is TRBV27 and J is TRBJ2-7, with TRBD2 identical over 12 bases. The trim removed 2 bases at V and 6 bases at J, leaving 2 bases unmatched. The CDR3 spans 14 residues. Germline CDR1 is MNHEY and CDR2 is SMNVEV (reference sequence). CDR3 sequence (DNA): TGTGCCAGCAGTTTAACTAGCGGGAGGTTCGAGCAGTACTTC. It encodes CASSLTSGRFEQYF.

For the CDR3, the DNA is TGTGCCAGCAGTCTAACCGCTTATGGCTACACCTTC. Amino acids: CASSLTAYGYTF. This chain uses TRBV3-1 (or the pseudogene TRBV3-2) with TRBJ1-2; no firm D call. The CDR3 runs 12 residues. Germline V gene data show CDR1 as LGHDT and CDR2 as YNNKEL (reference sequence). Trimming removed 6 bases at V and 5 bases at J, with 10 bases between.

The CDR3 here is CASSSRPGLAGWGQFF. DNA of the CDR3: TGTGCCAGCAGCTCTCGGCCGGGACTAGCGGGATGGGGGCAGTTCTTC. This chain uses TRBV7-6 with TRBJ2-1, with 13 nucleotides matching TRBD2. Unmatched junction bases numbered 12, after V lost 4 bases and J lost 12 bases. The germline V gene has CDR1 SGHVS and CDR2 FNYEAQ. CDR3 length: 16 amino acids. Full variable domain (outside the CDR3, taken from reference TRBV7-6 and TRBJ2-1): GAGVSQSPRYKVTKRGQDVALRCDPISGHVSLYWYRQALGQGPEFLTYFNYEAQQDKSGLPNDRFSAERPEGSISTLTIQRTEQRDSAMYRCASSSRPGLAGWGQFFGPGTRLTVL.

This clone was detected only once. This sequence joins TRBV11-2 and TRBJ2-3; 9 bases fit TRBD2. V was pared by 5 bases and J by 1 base, with 7 bases of the junction left unmatched. The CDR3 length is 16 residues. Germline V gives CDR1 SGHAT, CDR2 FQNNGV. CDR3 amino acids: CASSGGAGGGTDTQYF. DNA for the CDR3: TGTGCCAGCAGCGGAGGCGCGGGGGGGGGCACAGATACGCAGTATTTT.

V gene TRBV11-2 combines with J gene TRBJ2-3; D remains unclear. Germline V gene lookup returns CDR1 SGHAT and CDR2 FQNNGV. Trimming took 7 bases from V and 6 from J, leaving 11 bases between them. The CDR3 has 12 amino acids. The CDR3 here is CASTLNLDTQYF. DNA for the CDR3: TGTGCCAGCACCCTCAACTTGGATACGCAGTATTTT.

The chain combines TRBV9 with TRBJ1-6, with D perhaps matching TRBD1 (6 bases). CDR1 and CDR2 from the germline V gene are SGDLS and YYNGEE. The CDR3 covers 17 residues. V dropped 2 bases and J dropped 5 bases, with 17 bases sitting between them. The CDR3 nucleotides are TGTGCCAGCAGCGTGGGAGGGGGACAAGGAAATAATTCACCCCTCCACTTT. It yields the protein CASSVGGGQGNNSPLHF.

The rearrangement links TRBV5-1 to TRBJ2-5; D may be TRBD2 (7 bases). V shed 1 base and J shed 1 base, with 14 bases lying between them. CDR3 size: 16 residues. Germline CDR1 is SGHRS and CDR2 is YFSETQ. This CDR3 is CASSLRGTTPQETQYF. The CDR3 DNA reads as TGCGCCAGCAGCTTGAGGGGGACTACACCCCAAGAGACCCAGTACTTC.

The rearrangement links TRBV12-3 or TRBV12-4 to TRBJ2-1, with 7 bases that match TRBD1. Trimming cost V 6 bases and J 11 bases; bases outside gene matches: 7. This CDR3 contains 12 residues. CDR3 DNA: TGTGCCAGCAGCGCTGACAGGGACCAGCAGTTCTTC. This encodes CASSADRDQQFF.

The chain has TRBV5-4 and TRBJ1-6; TRBD1 might be the D (5 bases). CDR3 size: 13 residues. CDR1 is SGHNT, CDR2 YYREEE, per germline (reference sequence). Trimming shortened V by 2 bases and J by 10 bases, and 10 bases separated the two germline ends. The CDR3 loop is CASSLPGRSPLHF. The DNA of the CDR3 is TGTGCCAGCAGCTTACCAGGGCGGTCACCCCTCCACTTT.

This clone occurred once. V is TRBV28 and J is TRBJ2-7; a possible D gene is TRBD1 (6 bases). The CDR3 runs 16 residues. CDR1 and CDR2 (germline): MDHEN, SYDVKM. V was pared by 2 bases and J by 5 bases, with 19 bases between. In DNA, the CDR3 is TGTGCCAGCAGTTTAGCGTACGGAGAGGGGGTGAACGAGCAGTACTTC. Translation: CASSLAYGEGVNEQYF.

The chain uses TRBV4-1 and TRBJ2-1; TRBD2 agrees at 9 bases. CDR1 and CDR2 (germline): MGHRA, YSYEKL. The CDR3 has 15 residues. Trimming cost V 3 bases and J 5 bases; bases outside gene matches: 5. DNA of the CDR3: TGCGCCAGCAGCCAGGGTAGCGGGGGCCACAATGAGCAGTTCTTC. Protein sequence: CASSQGSGGHNEQFF.

The genes are TRBV27 and TRBJ2-7; D not resolved. With 0 bases removed from V and 2 bases from J, the gap between germline ends came to 8 bases. The CDR3 runs to 14 residues. Germline loops: CDR1 MNHEY, CDR2 SMNVEV (reference sequence). The CDR3 loop is CASSLSGTTYEQYF. The DNA of the CDR3 is TGTGCCAGCAGTTTATCGGGCACAACCTACGAGCAGTACTTC.

This clone was seen a single time. V usage is TRBV7-8 and J usage is TRBJ1-1; D not certain. CDR3 length equals 13 residues. V shed 2 bases and J shed 4 bases, with 8 bases lying between them. Germline CDR1 is SGHVS and CDR2 is FQNEAQ. The DNA of the CDR3 is TGTGCCAGCAGCTTACAGGAGGGCACTGAAGCTTTCTTT. Residues: CASSLQEGTEAFF.

In its sample, this clone was seen once. In DNA form, the CDR3 reads TGTGCCAGCACCACAGGGGGCCCACAAGAGACCCAGTACTTC. Protein sequence: CASTTGGPQETQYF. The chain combines TRBV27 with TRBJ2-5; 9 nucleotides line up with TRBD1. Germline V gene sequence: CDR1 MNHEY, CDR2 SMNVEV (reference sequence). The length of the CDR3 is 14 residues. Trimming took 7 bases from V and 2 from J; bases not matched to a gene: 5.

V and J are TRBV5-6 and TRBJ2-7; 12 bases fit TRBD2. CDR3 size: 15 residues. V was pared by 7 bases and J by 2 bases, with 7 bases of the junction left unmatched. CDR1 is SGHDT, CDR2 YYEEEE, per germline. The chain's CDR3 is CASGVLAGGTYEQYF. The CDR3 DNA reads as TGTGCCAGCGGTGTACTAGCGGGGGGTACCTACGAGCAGTACTTC.

The J gene is TRBJ2-2, the V gene TRBV6-5; tentative D call: TRBD2 (6 bases). Trimming pared 6 bases from V and 4 bases from J, leaving 9 bases between. CDR1 MNHEY and CDR2 SVGAGI come from the germline V gene. This CDR3 region has 13 residues. CDR3 DNA sequence: TGTGCCAGCAGGCAGGGAGGCACCGGGGAGCTGTTTTTT. It translates to CASRQGGTGELFF.

This chain links TRBV4-1 with TRBJ1-2; TRBD1 is a possible D gene (5 bases). This CDR3 region has 18 residues. From germline, CDR1 is MGHRA and CDR2 YSYEKL. Trimming removed 3 bases from V and 2 bases from J, with 22 bases in between. Written as DNA, the CDR3 is TGCGCCAGCAGCCAGATGGGTCGGGGGACCATAGGAAACTATGGCTACACCTTC. Its protein is CASSQMGRGTIGNYGYTF.

This chain connects TRBV28 to TRBJ2-5, with 11 bases aligning to TRBD2. Germline loops: CDR1 MDHEN, CDR2 SYDVKM. Losses at the gene ends were 6 bases for V and 0 bases for J; bases not matched to a gene: 12. The CDR3 spans 18 residues. DNA for the CDR3: TGTGCCAGCAGCCCTACTACGGGACTAGCGGATTACCAAGAGACCCAGTACTTC. It translates to CASSPTTGLADYQETQYF.

V usage is TRBV30 and J usage is TRBJ2-1, with TRBD2 matching 10 bases. The CDR3 runs to 16 residues. V gave up 6 bases and J gave up 6 bases; unmatched junction bases: 14. Germline V gene data show CDR1 as GTSNPN and CDR2 as SVGIG (reference sequence). The CDR3 protein is CACNPPPGLARNEQFF. CDR3 coding DNA: TGTGCCTGCAATCCCCCGCCGGGACTAGCGCGCAATGAGCAGTTCTTC.

This sequence joins TRBV6-5 and TRBJ1-1; TRBD1 might be the D (6 bases). The CDR3 extends over 15 amino acids. V was clipped by 5 bases and J by 2 bases, with 15 bases between them. In germline, CDR1 is MNHEY, CDR2 SVGAGI. CDR3 sequence: CASSLLGQTNTEAFF. As DNA, the CDR3 is TGTGCCAGCAGTCTCTTGGGACAAACTAACACTGAAGCTTTCTTT.

The genes are TRBV2 and TRBJ1-2; the D gene is possibly TRBD1 (5 bases). This CDR3 spans 13 amino acids. Germline assignment: CDR1 SNHLY and CDR2 FYNNEI. V dropped 7 bases and J dropped 8 bases, with 17 bases sitting between them. DNA for the CDR3: TGTGCCAGCATGAATAGGGGACTTGGGGGCTACACCTTC. Translation gives CASMNRGLGGYTF.

This clone has a single count. V is TRBV5-6 and J is TRBJ2-1, with TRBD1 matching 8 bases. This CDR3 comprises 16 residues. With V trimmed by 0 bases and J by 7 bases, 9 bases remained unmatched. The germline gives CDR1 SGHDT, CDR2 YYEEEE. CDR3 amino acids: CASSLAAQGAVNEQFF. The CDR3, as DNA: TGTGCCAGCAGCTTGGCTGCGCAGGGGGCGGTGAATGAGCAGTTCTTC. The full variable domain, completed using reference TRBV5-6 and TRBJ2-1, is DAGVTQSPTHLIKTRGQQVTLRCSPKSGHDTVSWYQQALGQGPQFIFQYYEEEERQRGNFPDRFSGHQFPNYSSELNVNALLLGDSALYLCASSLAAQGAVNEQFFGPGTRLTVL.